This T cell receptor beta chain was captured in a study of cytomegalovirus exposure and HLA in healthy donors. 13 Jbeta primers and 60 Vbeta primers were used for the PCR. Clones were read by immunoSEQ multiplex PCR, and TCRdb kept only the in-frame ones, dropping some. Among roughly 100,000 clones listed, more than 75% were seen once. Germline CDR1 reads LGHNA; CDR2 reads YSLEER. The CDR3 totals 15 residues. With 3 bases removed from V and 7 bases from J, the gap between germline ends came to 18 bases. Sequenced: PBMCs. The TCR originated in a human donor in good health. The chain uses TRBV4-3 and TRBJ1-2; D possibly corresponds to TRBD1 (6 bases). The CDR3 protein is CASSHPDRHQRGYTF. CDR3 DNA sequence: TGCGCCAGCAGCCACCCAGACAGGCACCAGCGTGGCTACACCTTC.